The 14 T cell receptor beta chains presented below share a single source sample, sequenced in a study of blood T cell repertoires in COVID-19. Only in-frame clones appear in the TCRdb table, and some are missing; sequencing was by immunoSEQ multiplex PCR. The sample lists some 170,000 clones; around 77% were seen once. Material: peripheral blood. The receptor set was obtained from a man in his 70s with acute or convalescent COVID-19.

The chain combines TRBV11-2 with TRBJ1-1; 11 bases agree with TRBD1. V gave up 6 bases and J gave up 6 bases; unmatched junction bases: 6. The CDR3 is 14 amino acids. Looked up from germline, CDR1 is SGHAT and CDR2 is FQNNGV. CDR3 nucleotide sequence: TGTGCCAGCAGTGGGACAGGGGGTAAGTCTGAAGCTTTCTTT. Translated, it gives CASSGTGGKSEAFF.

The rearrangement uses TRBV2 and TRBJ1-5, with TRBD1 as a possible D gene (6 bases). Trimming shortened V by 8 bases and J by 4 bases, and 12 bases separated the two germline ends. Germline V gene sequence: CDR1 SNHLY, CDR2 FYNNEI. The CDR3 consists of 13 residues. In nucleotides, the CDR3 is TGTGCCAGCGCTACCAGGGGAAATCAGCCCCAGCATTTT. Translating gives CASATRGNQPQHF.

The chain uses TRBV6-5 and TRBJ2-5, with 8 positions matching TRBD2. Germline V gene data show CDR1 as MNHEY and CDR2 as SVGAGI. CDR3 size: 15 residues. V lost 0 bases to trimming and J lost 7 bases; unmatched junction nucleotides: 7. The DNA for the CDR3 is TGTGCCAGCAGTTACTCGACTAGCGCGAGGGGGACCCAGTACTTC. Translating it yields CASSYSTSARGTQYF.

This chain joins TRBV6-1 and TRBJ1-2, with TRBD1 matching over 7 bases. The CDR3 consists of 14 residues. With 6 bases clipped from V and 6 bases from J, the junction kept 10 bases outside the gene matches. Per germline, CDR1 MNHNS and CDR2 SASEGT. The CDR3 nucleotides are TGTGCCAGCAGAGATACCGGGACAGATCATGGCTACACCTTC. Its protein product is CASRDTGTDHGYTF.

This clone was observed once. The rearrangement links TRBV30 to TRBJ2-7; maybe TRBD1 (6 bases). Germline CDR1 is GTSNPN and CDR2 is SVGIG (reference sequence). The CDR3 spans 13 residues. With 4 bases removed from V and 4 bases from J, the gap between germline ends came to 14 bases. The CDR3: CAWTAVQGYEQYF. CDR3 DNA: TGTGCCTGGACTGCGGTTCAGGGGTACGAGCAGTACTTC.

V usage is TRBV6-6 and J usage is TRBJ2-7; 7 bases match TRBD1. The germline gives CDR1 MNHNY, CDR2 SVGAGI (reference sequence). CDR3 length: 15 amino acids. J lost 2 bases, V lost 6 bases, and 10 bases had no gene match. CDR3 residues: CASSPGQPQTYEQYF. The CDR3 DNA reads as TGTGCCAGCAGCCCGGGACAGCCACAAACCTACGAGCAGTACTTC.

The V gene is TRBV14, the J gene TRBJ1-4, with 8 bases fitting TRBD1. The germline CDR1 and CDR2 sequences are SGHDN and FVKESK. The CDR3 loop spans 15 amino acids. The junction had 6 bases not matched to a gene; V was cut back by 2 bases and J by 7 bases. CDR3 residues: CASSQRRGRGEKLFF. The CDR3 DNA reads TGTGCCAGCAGCCAACGCAGGGGGCGCGGTGAAAAACTGTTTTTT.

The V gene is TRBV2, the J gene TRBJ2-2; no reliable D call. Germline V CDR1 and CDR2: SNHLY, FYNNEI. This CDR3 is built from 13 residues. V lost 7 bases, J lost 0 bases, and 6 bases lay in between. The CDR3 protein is CASNPTNTGELFF. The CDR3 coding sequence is TGTGCCAGCAATCCTACGAACACCGGGGAGCTGTTTTTT.

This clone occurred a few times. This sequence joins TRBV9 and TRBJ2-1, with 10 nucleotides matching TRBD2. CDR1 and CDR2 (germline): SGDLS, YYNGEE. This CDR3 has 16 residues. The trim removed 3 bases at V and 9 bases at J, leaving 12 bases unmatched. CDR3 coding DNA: TGTGCCAGCAGCGCGCCCGGGGGGACTAGCGTTAGTGAGCAGTTCTTC. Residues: CASSAPGGTSVSEQFF.

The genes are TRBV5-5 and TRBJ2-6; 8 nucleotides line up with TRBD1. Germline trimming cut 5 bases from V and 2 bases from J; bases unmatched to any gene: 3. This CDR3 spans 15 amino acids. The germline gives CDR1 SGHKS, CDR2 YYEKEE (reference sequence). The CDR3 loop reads CASSLTGAGANVLTF. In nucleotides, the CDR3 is TGTGCCAGCAGTTTGACAGGGGCTGGGGCCAACGTCCTGACTTTC. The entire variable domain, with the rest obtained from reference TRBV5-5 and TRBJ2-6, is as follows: DAGVTQSPTHLIKTRGQQVTLRCSPISGHKSVSWYQQVLGQGPQFIFQYYEKEERGRGNFPDRFSARQFPNYSSELNVNALLLGDSALYLCASSLTGAGANVLTFGAGSRLTVL.

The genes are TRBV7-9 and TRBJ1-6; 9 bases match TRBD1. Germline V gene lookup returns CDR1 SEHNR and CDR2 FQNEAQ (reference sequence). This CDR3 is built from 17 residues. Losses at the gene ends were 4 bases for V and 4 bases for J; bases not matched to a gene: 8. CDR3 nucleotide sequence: TGTGCCAGCAGCTCCCACCGGGGACAGGGTTATAATTCACCCCTCCACTTT. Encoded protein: CASSSHRGQGYNSPLHF.

This chain's CDR3 is CAGTKAGGPYNEQFF. The CDR3 DNA is TGTGCCGGAACCAAAGCGGGAGGGCCGTATAATGAGCAGTTCTTC. This sequence joins TRBV28 and TRBJ2-1, with 10 nucleotides matching TRBD2. The CDR3 runs to 15 residues. Looked up from germline, CDR1 is MDHEN and CDR2 is SYDVKM. J lost 7 bases, V lost 11 bases, and 14 bases had no gene match. The complete variable domain, with remaining parts taken from reference TRBV28 and TRBJ2-1, reads DVKVTQSSRYLVKRTGEKVFLECVQDMDHENMFWYRQDPGLGLRLIYFSYDVKMKEKGDIPEGYSVSREKKERFSLILESASTNQTSMYLCAGTKAGGPYNEQFFGPGTRLTVL.

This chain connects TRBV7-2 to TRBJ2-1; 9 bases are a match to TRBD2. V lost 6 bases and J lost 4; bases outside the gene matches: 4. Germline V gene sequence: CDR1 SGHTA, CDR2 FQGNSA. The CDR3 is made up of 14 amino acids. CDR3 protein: CASSGLAKYNEQFF. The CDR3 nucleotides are TGTGCCAGCAGTGGACTAGCGAAATACAATGAGCAGTTCTTC.

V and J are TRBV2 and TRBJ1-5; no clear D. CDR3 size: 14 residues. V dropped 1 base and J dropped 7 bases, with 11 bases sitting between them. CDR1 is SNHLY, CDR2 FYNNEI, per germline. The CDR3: CASSEGGPVQPQHF. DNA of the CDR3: TGTGCCAGCAGTGAAGGCGGTCCCGTGCAGCCCCAGCATTTT.